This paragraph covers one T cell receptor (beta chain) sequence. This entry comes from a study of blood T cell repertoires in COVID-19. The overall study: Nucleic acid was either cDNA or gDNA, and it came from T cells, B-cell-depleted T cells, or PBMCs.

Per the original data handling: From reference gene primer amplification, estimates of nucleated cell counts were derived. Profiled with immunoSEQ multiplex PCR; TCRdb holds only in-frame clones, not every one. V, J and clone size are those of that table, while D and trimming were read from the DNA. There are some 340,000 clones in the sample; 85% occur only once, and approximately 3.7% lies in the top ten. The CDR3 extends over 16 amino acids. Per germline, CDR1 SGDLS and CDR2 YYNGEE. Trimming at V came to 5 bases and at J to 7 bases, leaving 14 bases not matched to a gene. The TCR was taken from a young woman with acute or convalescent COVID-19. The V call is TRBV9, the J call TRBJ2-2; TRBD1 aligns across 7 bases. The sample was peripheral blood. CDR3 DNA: TGTGCCAGCAGAGGACATCGACAGGGAGACAGCGGGGAGCTGTTTTTT. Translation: CASRGHRQGDSGELFF.